This T cell receptor beta chain was sequenced for a study of blood T cell repertoires in COVID-19. Study-level information: COVID-19 samples, acute and convalescent, were from the United States, Italy and Spain. T cells, B-cell-depleted T cells, or PBMCs supplied cDNA or gDNA.

How the authors handled the data: Quantification of nucleated cells was approximated via reference gene primer amplification. Measured with immunoSEQ multiplex PCR; TCRdb has only the in-frame clones, and not every one. The D gene and trimming were derived from the DNA, and the V and J assignments and clone size from that table. The sample lists 50,000 to 70,000 clones, 60% to 85% occurring once. Regarding this clone: This may arise from a read error, as a much more abundant clone is one base away.

Sequences were obtained from peripheral blood. The TCR originated in a human donor in a cohort sampled during active COVID-19.

The CDR3 protein is CASSYDGGVGANVMTF. In DNA, the CDR3 is TGTGCCAGCAGTTATGATGGGGGCGTTGGGGCCAACGTCATGACTTTC. The chain recombines TRBV6-2 or TRBV6-3 with TRBJ2-6; D is perhaps TRBD1 (6 bases). Germline CDR1 is MNHEY and CDR2 is SVGEGT. The CDR3 covers 16 residues.